These 20 T cell receptor beta chains were all obtained from the same sample, sequenced in a study of blood T cell repertoires in COVID-19. Assay used: immunoSEQ multiplex PCR; TCRdb lists only in-frame clones, some missing. The sample has approximately 490,000 clones, approximately 86% seen once. Specimen: PBMCs or T cells enriched from blood (not recorded which). The source of these receptors is a woman between 55 and 75 years old who had recovered from COVID-19.

This chain uses TRBV2 with TRBJ1-5; TRBD1 might be the D (6 bases). The germline V and J ends were trimmed by 6 bases and 5 bases, with 11 bases remaining between them. Germline V gives CDR1 SNHLY, CDR2 FYNNEI. The CDR3 is made up of 13 amino acids. CDR3 DNA: TGTGCCAGCAGCCCACAGGGTTATCAGCCCCAGCATTTT. Protein product: CASSPQGYQPQHF.

This sequence joins TRBV12-2 and TRBJ2-1; TRBD1 is taken as the D call from the table, unchecked against the DNA. TRBV12-2 is annotated as a pseudogene. The CDR3 contains 17 residues. The CDR3 nucleotides read TGTGCAAGTCGCTTAGGCGCCGGGACAGGGCCCTACAATGAGCAGTTCTTC. Its protein is CASRLGAGTGPYNEQFF.

V usage is TRBV28 and J usage is TRBJ2-7, with 7 bases aligning to TRBD2. V was clipped by 7 bases and J by 1 base; unmatched bases: 4. This CDR3 has 13 residues. Germline values: CDR1 MDHEN, CDR2 SYDVKM. This chain's CDR3 is CASTRGGSYEQYV. CDR3 in DNA: TGTGCCAGCACTCGGGGAGGGTCCTACGAGCAGTACGTC.

The chain couples TRBV3-1 (or the pseudogene TRBV3-2) to TRBJ1-6; 7 nucleotides align to TRBD1. V shed 4 bases, J shed 7 bases, and the junction held 4 bases outside the gene matches. CDR1 is LGHDT, CDR2 YNNKEL, per germline (reference sequence). The CDR3 has 14 residues. Here the CDR3 DNA reads TGTGCCAGCAGCCTGGGGACAGAAAATTCACCCCTCCACTTT. Residues: CASSLGTENSPLHF.

This clone showed up just a few times. V usage is TRBV10-1 and J usage is TRBJ2-7, with 10 bases matching TRBD1. Losses at the gene ends were 4 bases for V and 6 bases for J; bases not matched to a gene: 6. This CDR3 region has 14 residues. CDR1 and CDR2 from the germline V gene are WNHNN and SYGVQD (reference sequence). CDR3 coding DNA: TGCGCCAGCAGTGGACAGGGGGCCTTCGGCGAGCAGTACTTC. Encoded protein: CASSGQGAFGEQYF.

The rearrangement uses TRBV13 and TRBJ1-2; D is unresolved. The V end was cut by 0 bases, the J end by 4 bases, with 6 bases between. From germline, CDR1 is PRHDT and CDR2 FYEKMQ (reference sequence). This CDR3 region has 13 residues. CDR3 bases: TGTGCCAGCAGCTTAGGTCCCTTCTATGGCTACACCTTC. It codes for CASSLGPFYGYTF.

This clone has just one count. The V gene is TRBV3-1 (or the pseudogene TRBV3-2), the J gene TRBJ2-5; D gene ambiguous. V lost 0 bases and J lost 7, with 6 bases in between. The germline gives CDR1 LGHDT, CDR2 YNNKEL (reference sequence). This CDR3 contains 12 residues. As DNA, the CDR3 is TGTGCCAGCAGCCAAGATACAAGGACCCAGTACTTC. Protein sequence: CASSQDTRTQYF.

In this sample, this clone turned up once. The chain couples TRBV6-6 to TRBJ1-5; D gene ambiguous. Germline loops: CDR1 MNHNY, CDR2 SVGAGI (reference sequence). Trimming took 4 bases from V and 0 from J, leaving 7 bases between them. This CDR3 contains 14 residues. CDR3 DNA sequence: TGTGCCAGCAGTTCACAGCTTAGCAATCAGCCCCAGCATTTT. Translated: CASSSQLSNQPQHF.

This rearrangement joins TRBV5-1 to TRBJ2-2, with 7 bases lining up with TRBD2. This CDR3 has 17 residues. Germline CDR1 and CDR2: SGHRS and YFSETQ. J was trimmed by 1 base and V by 0 bases; bases with no gene match: 6. CDR3 residues: CASSLAYQRGNTGELFF. The CDR3 DNA sequence: TGCGCCAGCAGCTTGGCCTATCAGCGGGGGAACACCGGGGAGCTGTTTTTT.

The chain carries TRBV11-3 and TRBJ2-3; perhaps TRBD1 as D (6 bases). CDR1 is SGHNT, CDR2 YENEEA, per germline. V lost 8 bases and J 0 bases, leaving 15 bases between the germline ends. The CDR3 covers 15 residues. CDR3 in amino acids: CASSIGQFSTDTQYF. In nucleotides, the CDR3 is TGTGCCAGCTCTATAGGACAGTTTAGCACAGATACGCAGTATTTT.

The genes are TRBV11-2 and TRBJ1-2, with TRBD1 identical over 7 bases. CDR3 length: 14 residues. From germline, CDR1 is SGHAT and CDR2 FQNNGV. Losses at the gene ends were 6 bases for V and 6 bases for J; bases not matched to a gene: 10. DNA for the CDR3: TGTGCCAGCAGTTTCCAGGGGGGCCTAGATGGCTACACCTTC. Translated, it gives CASSFQGGLDGYTF.

The chain carries TRBV6-5 and TRBJ1-2, with TRBD1 matching over 9 bases. Germline V gene data show CDR1 as MNHEY and CDR2 as SVGAGI. The CDR3 extends over 14 amino acids. The ends lost 5 bases at V and 4 bases at J; junction bases unmatched: 5. Here the CDR3 DNA reads TGTGCCAGCAGTCCTTCGGACAGGGGCTATGGCTACACCTTC. Residues: CASSPSDRGYGYTF.

Comment on this clone: Other DNA sequences within the sample encode an identical CDR3. The V call is TRBV15, the J call TRBJ2-1; 10 nucleotides agree with TRBD2. In germline, CDR1 is LNHNV, CDR2 YYDKDF (reference sequence). CDR3 length equals 15 residues. Trimming removed 3 bases from V and 6 bases from J; junction bases left unmatched: 5. CDR3: CATSSEAGGPNEQFF. As DNA, the CDR3 is TGTGCCACCAGCAGTGAAGCGGGGGGGCCCAATGAGCAGTTCTTC.

V and J are TRBV11-2 and TRBJ2-6, with D possibly matching TRBD1 (5 bases). Germline CDR1 SGHAT, CDR2 FQNNGV. CDR3 length: 18 residues. With 6 bases removed from V and 4 bases from J, the gap between germline ends came to 22 bases. The CDR3 reads CASSSPDRAVGGANVLTF. CDR3 sequence (DNA): TGTGCCAGCAGTTCGCCCGACAGAGCCGTGGGGGGGGCCAACGTCCTGACTTTC.

CDR3 bases: TGTGCCATCAGTCAAGGGGGTGGCTCTGGAAACACCATATATTTT. Amino acids: CAISQGGGSGNTIYF. The chain carries TRBV10-3 and TRBJ1-3; tentatively, D is TRBD1 (6 bases). V was cut by 5 bases and J by 0 bases, with 11 bases left in between. This CDR3 has 15 residues. CDR1 is ENHRY, CDR2 SYGVKD, per germline.

This rearrangement joins TRBV24-1 to TRBJ2-2, with a possible D match to TRBD2 (6 bases). V was clipped by 7 bases and J by 2 bases, with 16 bases between them. CDR3 length: 16 residues. Germline-derived CDR1 and CDR2 are KGHDR and SFDVKD. CDR3 residues: CATRRAGQGNTGELFF. Written as DNA, the CDR3 is TGTGCCACCAGACGCGCGGGGCAGGGAAACACCGGGGAGCTGTTTTTT.

This chain connects TRBV7-2 to TRBJ2-5; the match to TRBD2 covers 10 bases. The CDR3 consists of 16 residues. V lost 1 base and J lost 5; bases outside the gene matches: 7. Germline V gives CDR1 SGHTA, CDR2 FQGNSA. The CDR3 DNA reads TGTGCCAGCAGCTTAGTGGCTAGCGGGGGATGGGAGACCCAGTACTTC. Translating it yields CASSLVASGGWETQYF. Supplemented by reference TRBV7-2 and TRBJ2-5, the full variable domain reads GAGVSQSPSNKVTEKGKDVELRCDPISGHTALYWYRQSLGQGLEFLIYFQGNSAPDKSGLPSDRFSAERTGGSVSTLTIQRTQQEDSAVYLCASSLVASGGWETQYFGPGTRLLVL.

The table lists this clone with a count of one. V gene TRBV7-6 combines with J gene TRBJ2-1; a weak D match, TRBD2 (5 bases). The germline V and J ends were trimmed by 1 base and 10 bases, with 11 bases remaining between them. Germline assignment: CDR1 SGHVS and CDR2 FNYEAQ. The CDR3 length is 13 residues. The CDR3 loop is CASSLGTGGEQFF. CDR3 DNA sequence: TGTGCCAGCAGCTTAGGGACCGGCGGGGAGCAGTTCTTC.

This clone was seen more than once but under ten times. The V call is TRBV30, the J call TRBJ1-3; the D is unclear. Trimming removed 4 bases at V and 0 bases at J, with 7 bases between. Germline V gives CDR1 GTSNPN, CDR2 SVGIG (reference sequence). The CDR3 length is 13 residues. CDR3 region: CAWNILSGNTIYF. CDR3 in DNA: TGTGCCTGGAATATACTCTCTGGAAACACCATATATTTT. Using reference TRBV30 and TRBJ1-3 for the parts outside the CDR3, the full variable domain is SQTIHQWPATLVQPVGSPLSLECTVEGTSNPNLYWYRQAAGRGLQLLFYSVGIGQISSEVPQNLSASRPQDRQFILSSKKLLLSDSGFYLCAWNILSGNTIYFGEGSWLTVV.

The chain has TRBV6-5 and TRBJ1-1; D is undetermined. The germline V gene encodes CDR1 MNHEY and CDR2 SVGAGI. V lost 2 bases, J lost 1 base, and 5 bases lay in between. The CDR3 sequence is 13 residues long. CDR3 protein: CASSYEKNTEAFF. The CDR3 nucleotides read TGTGCCAGCAGTTACGAGAAGAACACTGAAGCTTTCTTT.